This T cell receptor (beta chain) is from a study of cytomegalovirus exposure and HLA in healthy donors. Points from the study as a whole: In most subjects, TCR beta sequences reportedly gave accurate predictions of HLA-A and HLA-B alleles.

The sample holds a few counts of this clone. What it binds is not known. The CDR3 is made up of 14 amino acids. The V gene end was trimmed by 6 bases and the J gene end by 5 bases; junction bases not matched to a gene: 9. Germline assignment: CDR1 MDHEN and CDR2 SYDVKM. Amplification used 60 Vbeta primers and 13 Jbeta primers. Sequencing was performed with immunoSEQ multiplex PCR; in TCRdb, only in-frame clones are kept and a portion is missing. Of about 120,000 clones listed, about 80% are singletons. The J gene is TRBJ2-7, the V gene TRBV28; 8 bases are a match to TRBD1. This TCR was sampled from a man aged 25 to 40 in good health and CMV-seropositive. Sequencing was done on a sample of PBMCs. DNA of the CDR3: TGTGCCAGCAGCCCGGTTCAGGGGGCCCACGAGCAGTACTTC. It specifies CASSPVQGAHEQYF.